This T cell receptor (beta chain) originates from a study of T cells in Graves' hyperthyroidism and ophthalmopathy (dated by TCRdb to between 2018 and 2021). A note on the overall study: Peripheral blood was sampled at the time of initial diagnosis, prior to any treatment. TCR V-J signatures able to tell the groups apart were searched for in a discovery cohort of approximately 95 patients, of whom roughly 42 had Graves' ophthalmopathy and some 60 had stable Graves' hyperthyroidism. The paper reports TCR Vbeta CDR3 sequencing of fewer than 150 peripheral blood samples: approximately 43 ophthalmopathy, about 75 hyperthyroidism and approximately 17 progressor patients. Prospective prediction of ophthalmopathy was tested in an independent validation cohort consisting of 18 to 20 hyperthyroidism patients and more than 15 patients who later progressed to ophthalmopathy. The study also compared thyroid tissue and blood T-cell repertoires from about six Graves' hyperthyroidism patients. The approximately 98 discovery patients were randomly divided into training and test sets at a 7:3 ratio. Once sampling was done, hyperthyroidism patients were given methimazole at a starting dose of 30 mg daily, whereas ophthalmopathy patients were given high-dose intravenous methylprednisolone.

General conclusions and limits of the study: In cross-validation, a model built on a 13 V-J signature told ophthalmopathy apart from stable hyperthyroidism with about 90% sensitivity and around 83% specificity, and in testing the same model reached 80%/75%. In validation, the model predicted progression to ophthalmopathy with 55% to 71% sensitivity and around 72% specificity, a median of about 6 months before onset. Most expanded thyroid clonotypes (frequency above 0.001) were also detected in blood, a finding suggesting that blood repertoires may reflect thyroid immune responses. No statistical method was used to fix the sample size in advance, and group allocation was not hidden from the investigators.

On this clonotype itself: No cognate antigen has been identified for it. This likely comes from a read error, as the CDR3 has no conserved phenylalanine or tryptophan at its end.

The germline V gene supplies CDR1 LGHNA and CDR2 YNFKEQ. Here V drops 4 bases and J drops 4 bases, and the junction holds 11 bases not matched to any gene. The CDR3 is 16 residues long, counting both termini. Just CDR3 DNA is preserved here, 48 bases in frame from base 1. The TCR beta CDR3 regions were amplified from RNA transcripts. The first round of RT-PCR for the TCR CDR3 was performed with the HTBI primer set and the Qiagen OneStep RT-PCR kit. Libraries were constructed in a second round of multiplex PCR, after which size selection and purification were performed. Paired-end sequencing of the libraries was performed with 100 bp reads on an Illumina HiSeq2000. In the source study's methods: SOAPnuke was used to process the raw data, throwing out any read that contained adapters or uncalled bases, had a mean Phred below 15, or lacked an exact constant-primer or identifier match. COPE v1.2.5 was used to merge the high-quality paired reads, and each unique nucleotide sequence was defined as a clonotype. Clonotypes were aligned to IMGT TRBV, TRBD and TRBJ reference segments using MiTCR v1.1. Analysis was restricted to V-J combinations with a frequency above 0.0001, which covered over 98% of repertoires. The TCS score was defined as the ratio of F50 (clonal expansion) to E x V (chaos), calculated using BLOSUM62-based TCRdist between CDR3 peptides within each V-J. Welch's t-statistics and random forest reduced roughly 540 V-J features to about 12, which were used in a naive Bayes classifier (R e1071). The similarity between thyroid and blood repertoires was quantified using the Morisita-Horn index. Starting from the raw public reads, TCRdb applied fastp trimming at Q25, assembled clones with MiXCR and retained in-frame beta chains. Every entry covers one CDR3 protein and lists the most common genes and DNA from its rows. Clone size and V and J calls follow TCRdb, not the original study. In this sample the table shows more than 45,000 distinct CDR3 sequences, about 50% of which occur a single time. The leading ten clones occupy roughly 12% of the sample.

Ophthalmopathy patients had moderately to severely active disease, with a Clinical Activity Score of 3 or more, a NOSPECS grade of 4 or more, and a disease duration of less than 3 months. The study excluded patients with uncontrolled infections, other autoimmune diseases, pregnancy or lactation. Clinical symptoms, serum thyroxine and TRAb, thyroid ultrasound, and orbital computed tomography formed the basis for the diagnoses. Ficoll-Paque density gradient centrifugation was used to isolate PBMCs from approximately 11 ml of fresh peripheral blood. Trizol reagent was used to extract total RNA, and RNA quality was then checked on an Agilent 2100 Bioanalyzer.

This sequence was found in a woman aged 25 to 39 with Graves' ophthalmopathy. The chain uses TRBV4-2 and TRBJ2-7; 9 of the junction bases match TRBD1. Material for sequencing was blood. The CDR3 sequence is CASSPAPGQGRYEQYC. The bases read TGTGCCAGCAGCCCCGCACCGGGACAGGGTCGGTACGAGCAGTACTGC.